The rows below give T cell receptor beta chains drawn from one sample of a study of patients and donors after allogeneic stem cell transplantation. TCRdb reprocessed the RT-PCR reads with MiXCR, giving one entry per CDR3 protein. Of about 87,000 distinct CDR3 sequences in the sample, around 5% were seen once. Sequences were obtained from blood, either unsorted or a sorted T cell fraction (not recorded which). These TCRs come from a human donor who was either an allogeneic HSCT recipient or a stem cell or donor lymphocyte infusion donor (not recorded which). It is not recorded whose cells these are; they may come from a transplant donor. CDR3s include the opening cysteine and the closing phenylalanine or tryptophan. D genes are given only for firm matches. Some rows mark clone size as missing; the rest say once, few, many or name a class of expanded clone.

cdr3_length: 18
d_call: TRBD1
j_call: TRBJ1-5
v_call: TRBV14
clone_size: -
cdr3_nt: TGTGCCAGCAGCCAAGGGGGAGGCCTACAGGGGGCGGGTCAGCCCCAGCATTTT
cdr3_aa: CASSQGGGLQGAGQPQHF

cdr3_length: 13
d_call: -
j_call: TRBJ2-3
v_call: TRBV7-2
clone_size: many
cdr3_nt: TGTGCCAGCAGCTTAGAGGACTTCACTCCCCAGTATTTT
cdr3_aa: CASSLEDFTPQYF

cdr3_length: 15
d_call: TRBD2
j_call: TRBJ2-7
v_call: TRBV5-4
clone_size: few
cdr3_nt: TGTGCCAGCAGGTCCGGGACTAGCGGGTCCAGCGAGCAGTACTTC
cdr3_aa: CASRSGTSGSSEQYF

cdr3_length: 15
d_call: -
j_call: TRBJ2-7
v_call: TRBV11-2
clone_size: medium-sized
cdr3_nt: TGTGCCAGCAGCTTGAGTCGGCCGGCGTCCTACGAGCAGTACTTC
cdr3_aa: CASSLSRPASYEQYF

cdr3_length: 17
d_call: TRBD1
j_call: TRBJ1-6
v_call: TRBV6-1
clone_size: many
cdr3_nt: TGTGCCAGCAGTGGCGGACAGGGACAATCCTATAATTCACCCCTCCACTTT
cdr3_aa: CASSGGQGQSYNSPLHF

cdr3_length: 11
d_call: -
j_call: TRBJ2-7
v_call: TRBV12-3/TRBV12-4
clone_size: many
cdr3_nt: TGTGCCAGCAGCAAGGGTAACGAGCAGTACTTC
cdr3_aa: CASSKGNEQYF

cdr3_length: 15
d_call: -
j_call: TRBJ1-2
v_call: TRBV7-2
clone_size: many
cdr3_nt: TGTGCCAGCAGCCCCGACGGGACTAACTCTTATGGCTACACCTTC
cdr3_aa: CASSPDGTNSYGYTF

cdr3_length: 15
d_call: -
j_call: TRBJ2-1
v_call: TRBV4-1
clone_size: medium-sized
cdr3_nt: TGCGCCAGCAGCCTGGGTAGGACGGGAGTGAACGAGCAGTTCTTC
cdr3_aa: CASSLGRTGVNEQFF

cdr3_length: 15
d_call: -
j_call: TRBJ1-6
v_call: TRBV19
clone_size: many
cdr3_nt: TGTGCCAGTACCGGACTCGGGAATTATAATTCACCCCTCCACTTT
cdr3_aa: CASTGLGNYNSPLHF

cdr3_length: 15
d_call: TRBD1
j_call: TRBJ2-1
v_call: TRBV4-2
clone_size: many
cdr3_nt: TGTGCCAGCAGCCAAGAACAGGGGAGTACCAATGAGCAGTTCTTC
cdr3_aa: CASSQEQGSTNEQFF

cdr3_length: 14
d_call: TRBD2
j_call: TRBJ2-1
v_call: TRBV27
clone_size: -
cdr3_nt: TGTGCCAGCAGCCGGACTAGCGTGGGCAATGAGCAGTTCTTC
cdr3_aa: CASSRTSVGNEQFF

cdr3_length: 20
d_call: TRBD1
j_call: TRBJ2-6
v_call: TRBV27
clone_size: many
cdr3_nt: TGTGCCAGCAGTACTAAACCTCCGGGACAGGGGTTGGAAGGGGCCAACGTCCTGACTTTC
cdr3_aa: CASSTKPPGQGLEGANVLTF

cdr3_length: 15
d_call: -
j_call: TRBJ2-7
v_call: TRBV27
clone_size: -
cdr3_nt: TGTGCCAGCAGTTCACTCGGGGACATTCCCTACGAGCAGTACTTC
cdr3_aa: CASSSLGDIPYEQYF

cdr3_length: 15
d_call: TRBD1
j_call: TRBJ1-4
v_call: TRBV20-1
clone_size: many
cdr3_nt: TGCAGTGCTAGACCAGGGGGACAGGGGAATGAAAAACTGTTTTTT
cdr3_aa: CSARPGGQGNEKLFF

cdr3_length: 14
d_call: -
j_call: TRBJ1-6
v_call: TRBV27
clone_size: few
cdr3_nt: TGTGCCAGTTCCCCGGCCCTACTTAATTCACCCCTCCACTTT
cdr3_aa: CASSPALLNSPLHF

cdr3_length: 14
d_call: TRBD1
j_call: TRBJ2-7
v_call: TRBV6-1
clone_size: many
cdr3_nt: TGTGCCAGCAAGACCGGGACAGCCTCCTACGAGCAGTACTTC
cdr3_aa: CASKTGTASYEQYF

cdr3_length: 15
d_call: -
j_call: TRBJ1-4
v_call: TRBV6-5
clone_size: many
cdr3_nt: TGTGCCAGCAGTTACTCGAGAGATCCAAATGAAAAACTGTTTTTT
cdr3_aa: CASSYSRDPNEKLFF

cdr3_length: 17
d_call: -
j_call: TRBJ1-5
v_call: TRBV4-2
clone_size: many
cdr3_nt: TGTGCCAGCAGCCCGGGGTGGGGATCTGAGCGCAATCAGCCCCAGCATTTT
cdr3_aa: CASSPGWGSERNQPQHF

cdr3_length: 14
d_call: -
j_call: TRBJ1-1
v_call: TRBV11-2
clone_size: many
cdr3_nt: TGTGCCAGCAGCTTTTCCAGATATGACACTGAAGCTTTCTTT
cdr3_aa: CASSFSRYDTEAFF

cdr3_length: 14
d_call: TRBD1
j_call: TRBJ2-7
v_call: TRBV28
clone_size: many
cdr3_nt: TGTGCCAGCAGTTTAGACAGGGTCAACGAGGAGCAGTACTTC
cdr3_aa: CASSLDRVNEEQYF

cdr3_length: 21
d_call: TRBD1
j_call: TRBJ2-2
v_call: TRBV12-3/TRBV12-4
clone_size: many
cdr3_nt: TGTGCCAGCAGTTTAATGAGAGTCCGTTCAGGGACAGGGGGCCACACCGGGGAGCTGTTTTTT
cdr3_aa: CASSLMRVRSGTGGHTGELFF

cdr3_length: 15
d_call: TRBD2
j_call: TRBJ2-7
v_call: TRBV11-2
clone_size: many
cdr3_nt: TGTGCCAGCAGCGCCACTCTAGCGGGAGCCTACGAGCAGTACTTC
cdr3_aa: CASSATLAGAYEQYF

cdr3_length: 15
d_call: -
j_call: TRBJ1-2
v_call: TRBV11-2
clone_size: many
cdr3_nt: TGTGCCAGCAGCTTTAATCCCAGGGGTGCGGGTGGCTACACCTTC
cdr3_aa: CASSFNPRGAGGYTF

cdr3_length: 16
d_call: TRBD2
j_call: TRBJ2-7
v_call: TRBV7-9
clone_size: many
cdr3_nt: TGTGCCAGCAGCCCCCTCCGGGAGGTCACCCCCTACGAGCAGTACTTC
cdr3_aa: CASSPLREVTPYEQYF

cdr3_length: 16
d_call: -
j_call: TRBJ2-7
v_call: TRBV2
clone_size: -
cdr3_nt: TGTGCCAGCAGTGGGCTATTACTGGAGACAACCTACGAGCAGTACTTC
cdr3_aa: CASSGLLLETTYEQYF

cdr3_length: 16
d_call: -
j_call: TRBJ2-7
v_call: TRBV11-3
clone_size: many
cdr3_nt: TGTGCCAGCAGCTTAGGGGCAGCAACGGCGAGGAACGAGCAGTACTTC
cdr3_aa: CASSLGAATARNEQYF

cdr3_length: 15
d_call: TRBD1
j_call: TRBJ2-5
v_call: TRBV5-1
clone_size: many
cdr3_nt: TGCGCCAGCAGCGGCCTGGGACAGGGACAAGAGACCCAGTACTTC
cdr3_aa: CASSGLGQGQETQYF

cdr3_length: 15
d_call: TRBD1
j_call: TRBJ1-1
v_call: TRBV5-1
clone_size: few
cdr3_nt: TGCGCCAGCAGCGTGCAAGACAGGGCGAGAACCGAAGCTTTCTTT
cdr3_aa: CASSVQDRARTEAFF

cdr3_length: 14
d_call: -
j_call: TRBJ1-2
v_call: TRBV29-1
clone_size: many
cdr3_nt: TGCAGCGTTGTAATCGTCCAGGGGAGAGCGGGCTACACCTTC
cdr3_aa: CSVVIVQGRAGYTF